Following are 13 T cell receptor beta chains from one sample sequenced in a study of shared clonotypes between healthy human individuals. Sequencing was performed with immunoSEQ multiplex PCR; in TCRdb, only in-frame clones are kept and a portion is missing. The sample has a few million clones; around nine tenths are singletons. Specimen: naive CD4+ T cells sorted from blood. Noted subset: CD45RA+ positively selected. The receptors come from a man aged 18 to 29 in good health.

This chain connects TRBV15 to TRBJ2-5; 7 nucleotides line up with TRBD2. Trimming removed 1 base from V and 4 bases from J; junction bases left unmatched: 3. In germline, CDR1 is LNHNV, CDR2 YYDKDF (reference sequence). CDR3 length equals 14 residues. The CDR3 loop is CATSRALAVETQYF. The CDR3 DNA reads as TGTGCCACCAGCAGAGCTCTAGCGGTAGAGACCCAGTACTTC.

The chain recombines TRBV19 with TRBJ2-7, with TRBD2 matching over 12 bases. Germline CDR1 and CDR2: LNHDA and SQIVND (reference sequence). V lost 6 bases, J lost 2 bases, and 8 bases stayed unmatched. This CDR3 is 16 amino acids long. CDR3 residues: CASRISTSGGTYEQYF. Here the CDR3 DNA reads TGTGCCAGTAGGATCTCGACTAGCGGGGGTACCTACGAGCAGTACTTC.

The chain carries TRBV9 and TRBJ1-6, with D perhaps matching TRBD1 (5 bases). Germline CDR1 reads SGDLS; CDR2 reads YYNGEE. This CDR3 comprises 16 residues. V lost 0 bases to trimming and J lost 7 bases, with 14 bases between them. The CDR3 here is CASSVDLFGGNSPLHF. DNA of the CDR3: TGTGCCAGCAGCGTAGACCTGTTTGGGGGGAATTCACCCCTCCACTTT.

Regarding this clone: A read error may account for a junction end that differs from germline. This chain links TRBV2 with TRBJ2-7, with TRBD2 matching 10 bases. Per the germline V gene, CDR1 is SNHLY and CDR2 is FYNNEI. This CDR3 is built from 14 residues. As DNA, the CDR3 is TGTGCCAGCAGTCCCGGTGCCGGGCTAGCGGGGGCCGACTTC. Encoded protein: CASSPGAGLAGADF.

The chain couples TRBV10-1 to TRBJ2-2; possible D gene TRBD1, 5 bases. Germline V gene lookup returns CDR1 WNHNN and CDR2 SYGVQD (reference sequence). Trimming cost V 4 bases and J 5 bases, with 17 bases left between them. The CDR3 extends over 16 amino acids. CDR3 residues: CASSVGGLQETGELFF. Written as DNA, the CDR3 is TGCGCCAGCAGTGTAGGTGGTCTACAGGAGACCGGGGAGCTGTTTTTT.

The chain combines TRBV21-1 with TRBJ2-1; TRBD1, the D gene given by the table, was not confirmed from the DNA. TRBV21-1 counts as a pseudogene. The CDR3 contains 15 residues. The CDR3 here is CASNFTGSSYNEQFF. The DNA of the CDR3 is TGTGCCAGCAACTTTACAGGGAGCTCCTACAATGAGCAGTTCTTC.

This chain links TRBV11-3 with TRBJ2-2; 9 positions match TRBD2. This CDR3 is built from 15 residues. J gave up 0 bases and V 5 bases, and 1 base lay outside the gene matches. CDR1 and CDR2 (germline): SGHNT, YENEEA. Here the CDR3 reads CASSRLAANTGELFF. DNA of the CDR3: TGTGCCAGCAGCAGACTAGCGGCGAACACCGGGGAGCTGTTTTTT.

This clone was recorded only once. The chain uses TRBV7-2 and TRBJ2-7, with unresolved D. CDR1 is SGHTA, CDR2 FQGNSA, per germline. This CDR3 is 13 amino acids long. The ends were cut back, 4 bases at V and 3 bases at J, with 10 bases in the middle. CDR3 loop: CASSSMDGYEQYF. CDR3 nucleotides: TGTGCCAGCAGCTCAATGGACGGCTACGAGCAGTACTTC.

The chain carries TRBV7-2 and TRBJ2-2, with D perhaps TRBD2 (7 bases). There are 16 residues in the CDR3. The ends were cut back, 1 base at V and 4 bases at J, with 13 bases in the middle. From germline, CDR1 is SGHTA and CDR2 FQGNSA. The DNA of the CDR3 is TGTGCCAGCAGCTTAGTCGGGGGGCCGGTCACCGGGGAGCTGTTTTTT. Amino acid sequence: CASSLVGGPVTGELFF.

In the case of this clone: This sample also contains other DNA sequences that code for the same CDR3. The V call is TRBV30, the J call TRBJ2-1; D call uncertain. V shed 0 bases and J shed 8 bases, with 5 bases lying between them. CDR1 is GTSNPN, CDR2 SVGIG, per germline (reference sequence). This CDR3 spans 11 amino acids. The CDR3 DNA follows: TGTGCCTGGAGTGTACGCGATGAGCAGTTCTTC. Protein: CAWSVRDEQFF.

The rearrangement uses TRBV29-1 and TRBJ2-3; TRBD2 matches at 11 bases. V shed 1 base, J shed 3 bases, and the junction held 6 bases outside the gene matches. In germline, CDR1 is SQVTM, CDR2 ANQGSEA. The CDR3 is 16 residues long. The CDR3 spells CSVEVVASGRTDTQYF. CDR3 sequence (DNA): TGCAGCGTTGAAGTGGTGGCTAGCGGGAGGACAGATACGCAGTATTTT.

The chain has TRBV7-2 and TRBJ2-1, with 7 bases aligning to TRBD1. Germline trimming cut 5 bases from V and 8 bases from J; bases unmatched to any gene: 9. The germline CDR1 and CDR2 sequences are SGHTA and FQGNSA. This CDR3 is 14 amino acids long. CDR3 DNA: TGTGCCAGCAGCCTACAGACAGGGTACGATGAGCAGTTCTTC. This codes for CASSLQTGYDEQFF.

This clone was observed a handful of times. V and J are TRBV28 and TRBJ1-1, with D unclear. CDR3 length equals 12 residues. Trimming removed 5 bases from V and 0 bases from J, with 4 bases in between. Per the germline V gene, CDR1 is MDHEN and CDR2 is SYDVKM. CDR3 in DNA: TGTGCCAGCAGTCGAGTGAACACTGAAGCTTTCTTT. Residues: CASSRVNTEAFF.